This T cell receptor (beta chain) originates from a study of cytomegalovirus exposure and HLA in healthy donors. With 60 Vbeta and 13 Jbeta primers, the PCR was carried out. Profiled with immunoSEQ multiplex PCR; TCRdb holds only in-frame clones, not every one. The sample records about 200,000 clones, roughly 80% being singletons. The J segment lost 4 bases and the V segment lost 4 bases, leaving 6 bases of the junction unmatched. Germline V gene sequence: CDR1 MDHEN, CDR2 SYDVKM. This CDR3 has 14 residues. V gene TRBV28 combines with J gene TRBJ1-1; TRBD1 aligns across 7 bases. This clonotype originated in a woman aged 40-49 years in good health and CMV-seronegative. The material sequenced was PBMCs. The CDR3 sequence: CASSYRGGGTEAFF. DNA of the CDR3: TGTGCCAGCAGTTACAGGGGTGGAGGCACTGAAGCTTTCTTT.